These 8 T cell receptor beta chains were all obtained from the same sample, sequenced in a study of breast tumors, draining lymph nodes, adjacent tissues. Breast cancer patients provided tissue from their axillary draining lymph nodes. TCRdb reanalysed the multiplex PCR reads using MiXCR and keeps one entry per CDR3 protein. The profile shows 140,000 or so distinct CDR3 sequences, about 31% of them singletons. Sequencing used axillary lymph node tissue. The receptors here all came from a female donor with breast cancer. Some clones in this sample may be carry-over from other donors' samples.

This clonotype was seen more than once but under ten times. A much larger clone lies one base from this, so it may be a read error. V is TRBV20-1 and J is TRBJ1-2, with 10 bases matching TRBD1. Trimming took 0 bases from V and 4 from J; bases not matched to a gene: 11. The CDR3 covers 17 residues. Germline V gene lookup returns CDR1 DFQATT and CDR2 SNEGSKA (reference sequence). The CDR3 is CSARDWTGGTNLYGYTF. The CDR3 DNA is TGCAGTGCTAGAGATTGGACAGGGGGGACGAACCTCTATGGCTACACCTTC.

J is TRBJ1-2 and V is TRBV9; 8 nucleotides align to TRBD1. Germline V gene data show CDR1 as SGDLS and CDR2 as YYNGEE. Germline trimming cut 3 bases from V and 12 bases from J; bases unmatched to any gene: 7. CDR3 length: 12 amino acids. The CDR3 reads CASSATGVGNTF. CDR3 bases: TGTGCCAGCAGCGCGACAGGGGTGGGAAACACCTTC.

About this clonotype: Since no conserved phenylalanine or tryptophan closes the CDR3, a read error is the likely cause. The J gene is TRBJ1-1, the V gene TRBV19; D uncertain. V was cut by 6 bases and J by 0 bases, with 14 bases left in between. The CDR3 is made up of 15 amino acids. Looked up from germline, CDR1 is LNHDA and CDR2 is SQIVND (reference sequence). In nucleotides, the CDR3 is TGTGCCAGTAGCCCTGTTTCCAGCATGAACACTGAAGCTTTCTCT. As protein: CASSPVSSMNTEAFS.

A remark on this clonotype: Its ends do not fully match the called genes, so a read error is possible. The V gene is TRBV7-8, the J gene TRBJ1-2; 9 positions agree with TRBD1. Germline V CDR1 and CDR2: SGHVS, FQNEAQ. The CDR3 loop spans 15 amino acids. The CDR3 DNA is TGTGCCAGCAGCCTTCGAGGACAGGGGAGCTATGGCTACCCCTTC. It translates to CASSLRGQGSYGYPF.

Here the CDR3 DNA reads TGTGCCAGCAGTCACCGGGACCTCTTCTTGGGGTACACCTTC. This gives the protein CASSHRDLFLGYTF. The gene calls are TRBV6-2 or TRBV6-3 and TRBJ1-2; TRBD1 is a possible D gene (5 bases). The germline V gene has CDR1 MNHEY and CDR2 SVGEGT. Trimming removed 5 bases at V and 11 bases at J, with 21 bases between. The CDR3 has 14 residues.

This clonotype was observed at least ten times. The chain employs TRBV20-1 and TRBJ2-7; D tentatively fits TRBD1 or TRBD2 (5 bases each). The CDR3 runs to 15 residues. The germline gives CDR1 DFQATT, CDR2 SNEGSKA (reference sequence). Deletions cut 5 bases from V and 3 bases from J, with 20 bases between. The CDR3 DNA follows: TGCAGTGCTCGGGAAATCCGGGGCCCTCTCTACGAGCAGTACTTC. Amino acids: CSAREIRGPLYEQYF.

This clonotype was counted ten times or more. This chain uses TRBV4-1 with TRBJ2-7; 10 bases agree with TRBD1. Germline V gives CDR1 MGHRA, CDR2 YSYEKL. V was pared by 3 bases and J by 3 bases, with 11 bases of the junction left unmatched. There are 17 residues in the CDR3. CDR3 sequence reads: CASSQDTGTGANYEQYF. The CDR3 region has the DNA TGCGCCAGCAGCCAGGATACCGGGACAGGGGCGAACTACGAGCAGTACTTC.

This clonotype was seen repeatedly, ten times or more. The chain is built from TRBV18 and TRBJ1-2; TRBD1 might be the D (5 bases). This CDR3 comprises 15 residues. V lost 0 bases and J lost 0, with 8 bases in between. The V gene's germline CDR1 is KGHSH and CDR2 LQKENI. CDR3 region: CASSPPAGTNYGYTF. Here the CDR3 DNA reads TGTGCCAGCTCACCACCGGCAGGGACTAACTATGGCTACACCTTC.